This T cell receptor beta chain is drawn from a study of technical replicates of blood from a handful of donors. The V and J ends lost 1 base and 14 bases, in that order; junction bases with no gene match: 4. CDR1 is SGDLS, CDR2 YYNGEE, per germline. CDR3 size: 13 residues. Libraries were prepared by immunoSEQ multiplex PCR; TCRdb keeps only in-frame clonotypes and omits some of them. Seen here are 65,000 to 95,000 clones, 80% to 90% observed once, and the top ten hold roughly 4.8%. This sequence was found in a human donor in good health. Some clones in this sample may be carry-over from other donors' samples. The sequenced sample consisted of PBMCs. V is TRBV9 and J is TRBJ1-6; 9 positions agree with TRBD1. The DNA for the CDR3 is TGTGCCAGCAGCGTACGGGACAGGGAAGCCCTCCACTTT. Translating it yields CASSVRDREALHF.